This is a list of T cell receptor beta chains from one sample in a study of T-cell memory formation after mild COVID-19. A single record per CDR3 protein comes from TCRdb applying MiXCR to the 5' RACE reads. The sample holds almost 350,000 distinct CDR3 sequences; 20% to 25% are singletons and the top ten take 21%. Sequenced: PBMCs or a T cell subset sorted from them (not recorded which). Receptors were obtained from a man between 18 and 29 years old who had mild COVID-19 (a few samples of this study predate the infection). Cell type and time point are not known. Each CDR3 is given with its conserved first and last residue. Each record gives: J gene, V gene, CDR3 protein.

TRBJ2-6 | TRBV5-1 | CASRPKTGALSGANVLTF
TRBJ2-3 | TRBV9 | CASSVGLAGGSTDTQYF
TRBJ2-2 | TRBV7-2 | CASSLGRGLTGELFF
TRBJ2-7 | TRBV6-5 | CASSYSEGGYEQYF
TRBJ1-1 | TRBV5-1 | CASTDSPGTEAFF
TRBJ1-6 | TRBV4-2 | CARLHRGPPLHF
TRBJ2-5 | TRBV7-6 | CASSRAGGLIQETQYF
TRBJ2-1 | TRBV9 | CASSVGTSSYNEQFF
TRBJ2-6 | TRBV4-1 | CASSQEGRVGANVLTF
TRBJ2-5 | TRBV28 | CASKTRLTQYF
TRBJ1-1 | TRBV10-3 | CAISETDNEAFF
TRBJ2-7 | TRBV11-2 | CASSRTGLALEQYF
TRBJ1-2 | TRBV7-2 | CASSLMSTNYGYTF
TRBJ2-5 | TRBV7-9 | CASSLDRALRRQETQYF
TRBJ2-1 | TRBV5-1 | CASSLQGSHEQFF
TRBJ2-3 | TRBV20-1 | CSARMRISTDTQYF
TRBJ1-4 | TRBV2 | CASSPKYGRVF
TRBJ2-2 | TRBV7-6 | CASSLSESAVTGELFF
TRBJ2-5 | TRBV12-3/TRBV12-4 | CASTHVPGGQETQYF
TRBJ1-5 | TRBV12-3/TRBV12-4 | CASTASGQSVRPQHF
TRBJ2-7 | TRBV20-1 | CSARDLRGDSYEQYF
TRBJ1-4 | TRBV7-2 | CASTAATNEKLFF
TRBJ1-3 | TRBV4-1 | CASSLSASGGRGGNTIYF
TRBJ1-2 | TRBV5-1 | CASSLTGVEGYTF
TRBJ2-3 | TRBV12-3/TRBV12-4 | CASSFGSTDTQYF
TRBJ2-3 | TRBV18 | CASSPASGGGTDTQYF
TRBJ2-2 | TRBV3-1 | CASSYTRTGELFF
TRBJ1-1 | TRBV2 | CASSANGGVNTEAFF
TRBJ2-3 | TRBV4-1 | CASSQEGQGWDTQYF
TRBJ2-3 | TRBV20-1 | CSAQIPRLAGGLNDGTQYF
TRBJ1-1 | TRBV20-1 | CSARSTGGMNTEAFF
TRBJ1-1 | TRBV20-1 | CSASGGSGTEAFF
TRBJ2-2 | TRBV3-1 | CASSRSEVVGELFF
TRBJ2-5 | TRBV4-2 | CASSSRERPLQETQYF
TRBJ2-5 | TRBV4-2 | CASSQDLGGETQYF
TRBJ1-6 | TRBV5-1 | CASRLEWEGPSPLHF
TRBJ1-1 | TRBV25-1 | CASSENLGTSTGNTEAFF